Following are 27 T cell receptor beta chains from one sample sequenced in a study of T-cell reconstitution after alpha-beta-depleted transplantation in children. Researchers prepared the TCRbeta library using unique molecular identifiers, the study reports. TCRdb used MiXCR to reprocess the PCR reads, holding one entry per CDR3 protein. The sample contains about 240,000 distinct CDR3 sequences, about 12% of which appear only once. The sample here was PBMCs from the stem cell graft donor, taken from the stem cell graft. Receptors originate from a human donor who donated a stem cell graft to a child with acute lymphoblastic leukemia.

This clonotype was seen more than once but under ten times. V gene TRBV15 combines with J gene TRBJ2-3, with a tentative D call TRBD1 (6 bases). The CDR3 length is 18 residues. The V end lost 0 bases, the J end lost 1 base, and 17 bases lay between the germline ends. Germline V gene data show CDR1 as LNHNV and CDR2 as YYDKDF (reference sequence). The CDR3 DNA reads as TGTGCCACCAGCAGAGATCTTCTGGGGGCTGGGGGCACAGATACGCAGTATTTT. Translating gives CATSRDLLGAGGTDTQYF. The variable domain in full, with the rest retrieved from reference TRBV15 and TRBJ2-3, is DAMVIQNPRYQVTQFGKPVTLSCSQTLNHNVMYWYQQKSSQAPKLLFHYYDKDFNNEADTPDNFQSRRPNTSFCFLDIRSPGLGDTAMYLCATSRDLLGAGGTDTQYFGPGTRLTVL.

V and J are TRBV18 and TRBJ1-5; TRBD1 agrees at 8 bases. The V gene's germline CDR1 is KGHSH and CDR2 LQKENI. J gave up 5 bases and V 4 bases, and 10 bases lay outside the gene matches. The CDR3 sequence is 16 residues long. CDR3 region: CASSLRSTGADQPQHF. CDR3 sequence (DNA): TGTGCCAGCTCACTAAGATCGACAGGGGCGGATCAGCCCCAGCATTTT.

In its sample, this clonotype was seen many times. The rearrangement joins TRBV7-9 to TRBJ1-1; D gene ambiguous. CDR3 length: 14 amino acids. Germline-derived CDR1 and CDR2 are SEHNR and FQNEAQ (reference sequence). The V gene lost 5 bases and the J gene lost 3 bases, with 13 bases spanning the gap. CDR3 in DNA: TGTGCCAGCAGCGATTCAGCCTTGTACACTGAAGCTTTCTTT. This codes for CASSDSALYTEAFF. Combining the CDR3 with reference TRBV7-9 and TRBJ1-1 gives the whole variable domain DTGVSQNPRHKITKRGQNVTFRCDPISEHNRLYWYRQTLGQGPEFLTYFQNEAQLEKSRLLSDRFSAERPKGSFSTLEIQRTEQGDSAMYLCASSDSALYTEAFFGQGTRLTVV.

The chain combines TRBV7-2 with TRBJ2-4, with D tentatively TRBD2 (5 bases). CDR1 is SGHTA and CDR2 is FQGNSA in the germline V gene. The CDR3 consists of 13 residues. V was cut by 5 bases and J by 6 bases, with 11 bases left in between. DNA for the CDR3: TGTGCCAGCAGCGGGGAGTCCCTAAACATTCAGTACTTC. The encoded protein is CASSGESLNIQYF. The whole variable domain, filled in from reference TRBV7-2 and TRBJ2-4, reads GAGVSQSPSNKVTEKGKDVELRCDPISGHTALYWYRQSLGQGLEFLIYFQGNSAPDKSGLPSDRFSAERTGGSVSTLTIQRTQQEDSAVYLCASSGESLNIQYFGAGTRLSVL.

Comments on this clonotype: Possible read error: a much larger clone is one base away. CDR3 nucleotide sequence: TGTGCCAGCAGCGATAGAGGGACAGCTCATGAAAAACTGTTTTTT. This sequence encodes CASSDRGTAHEKLFF. The rearrangement links TRBV6-1 to TRBJ1-4; the match to TRBD1 covers 7 bases. J lost 6 bases, V lost 6 bases, and 10 bases had no gene match. Germline V gene sequence: CDR1 MNHNS, CDR2 SASEGT. The CDR3 has 15 amino acids.

The J gene is TRBJ2-1, the V gene TRBV11-2; 7 nucleotides align to TRBD1. The CDR3 has 16 residues. Germline-derived CDR1 and CDR2 are SGHAT and FQNNGV. V dropped 5 bases and J dropped 3; count of bases not matched to a gene: 10. The chain's CDR3 is CASSNYRGQVYNEQFF. The CDR3, as DNA: TGTGCCAGCAGCAACTACCGAGGACAGGTCTACAATGAGCAGTTCTTC.

The table lists this clonotype with many counts. This chain uses TRBV24-1 with TRBJ2-1; no firm D call. The CDR3 has 14 amino acids. Trimming removed 6 bases at V and 6 bases at J, with 14 bases between. Germline CDR1 reads KGHDR; CDR2 reads SFDVKD. The CDR3 DNA sequence: TGTGCCACCAGTTTGGGCTGGCAGGCCAATGAGCAGTTCTTC. Amino acids: CATSLGWQANEQFF.

This clonotype was counted between two and nine times. The CDR3: CASSFDRSNEQFF. CDR3 nucleotides: TGTGCCAGCAGTTTCGACAGGTCGAATGAGCAGTTCTTC. V usage is TRBV27 and J usage is TRBJ2-1; D is possibly TRBD1 (6 bases). Germline CDR1 and CDR2: MNHEY and SMNVEV (reference sequence). V was shortened by 3 bases and J by 7 bases, with 10 bases between the two germline ends. The CDR3 is 13 residues long.

This clonotype was observed many times. The CDR3 DNA reads as TGTGCCAGCAGCACCGGGAGGGGGGCAAATCAGCCCCAGCATTTT. This translates into CASSTGRGANQPQHF. V and J are TRBV5-6 and TRBJ1-5, with TRBD1 as a possible D gene (6 bases). The CDR3 extends over 15 amino acids. Germline V gene sequence: CDR1 SGHDT, CDR2 YYEEEE. Trimming took off 4 bases at V and 4 bases at J, with 15 bases between the two ends.

This clonotype has ten or more counts. V is TRBV11-2 and J is TRBJ1-1; weak D call: TRBD1 (6 bases). The CDR3 runs 14 residues. The germline V gene encodes CDR1 SGHAT and CDR2 FQNNGV. V dropped 5 bases and J dropped 4 bases, with 14 bases sitting between them. The CDR3: CASSEEGVGTEAFF. CDR3 DNA: TGTGCCAGCAGCGAAGAGGGGGTGGGCACTGAAGCTTTCTTT.

In this sample, this clonotype turned up a few times. The rearrangement links TRBV5-1 to TRBJ2-7; TRBD1 might be the D (6 bases). V lost 4 bases, J lost 7 bases, and 15 bases lay in between. The CDR3 runs 13 residues. Looked up from germline, CDR1 is SGHRS and CDR2 is YFSETQ. CDR3 in amino acids: CASSRDTGREQYF. Here the CDR3 DNA reads TGCGCCAGCAGCCGGGACACGGGACGGGAGCAGTACTTC.

This clonotype was seen repeatedly, ten times or more. The CDR3 bases are TGTGCCAGCAGCGTAGCCGGGACACCCCCGACCGAGAGGACTGAAGCTTTCTTT. Translation gives CASSVAGTPPTERTEAFF. V usage is TRBV9 and J usage is TRBJ1-1; D is possibly TRBD1 (6 bases). V was cut by 0 bases and J by 5 bases, with 23 bases left in between. This CDR3 region has 18 residues. CDR1 and CDR2 (germline): SGDLS, YYNGEE.

This clonotype has at least ten counts. The V and J genes are TRBV12-3 or TRBV12-4 and TRBJ2-5; TRBD1 is a possible D gene (6 bases). This CDR3 region has 15 residues. V was clipped by 5 bases and J by 0 bases, with 13 bases between them. CDR3 coding DNA: TGTGCCAGCAGTCACGGACAGTCAAACCAAGAGACCCAGTACTTC. It translates to CASSHGQSNQETQYF.

In its sample, this clonotype was seen many times. This chain joins TRBV7-9 and TRBJ2-3; D unresolved. The CDR3 contains 13 residues. V was pared by 5 bases and J by 0 bases, with 6 bases between. CDR1 and CDR2 (germline): SEHNR, FQNEAQ (reference sequence). The DNA for the CDR3 is TGTGCCAGCAGCCCACTGAGCACAGATACGCAGTATTTT. The encoded protein is CASSPLSTDTQYF.

This clonotype was picked up many times. This chain links TRBV7-2 with TRBJ2-1, with TRBD2 matching 7 bases. The V gene end was trimmed by 3 bases and the J gene end by 2 bases; junction bases not matched to a gene: 4. CDR1 is SGHTA, CDR2 FQGNSA, per germline. CDR3 length: 15 amino acids. CDR3 region: CASSFQAGPYNEQFF. CDR3 nucleotides: TGTGCCAGCAGCTTCCAAGCGGGGCCCTACAATGAGCAGTTCTTC.

This clonotype was seen ten or more times. J is TRBJ2-4 and V is TRBV20-1; tentatively, D is TRBD1 or TRBD2 (5 bases each). V was cut by 3 bases and J by 5 bases, with 17 bases left in between. The germline gives CDR1 DFQATT, CDR2 SNEGSKA (reference sequence). The CDR3 is 15 amino acids. The CDR3 bases are TGCAGTGCTAGCCGAAAAGGGGACCGACAAAACATTCAGTACTTC. This translates into CSASRKGDRQNIQYF.

This clonotype was recorded many times. V gene TRBV9 combines with J gene TRBJ2-7, with 7 bases that match TRBD1. V lost 2 bases and J lost 0; bases outside the gene matches: 8. The V gene's germline CDR1 is SGDLS and CDR2 YYNGEE. This CDR3 has 16 residues. The CDR3 DNA is TGTGCCAGCAGCGTGGGTCCGGGACAGAGCTCCTACGAGCAGTACTTC. Encoded protein: CASSVGPGQSSYEQYF.

This clonotype was counted ten times or more. The chain carries TRBV29-1 and TRBJ2-7; D gene uncertain. With 4 bases removed from V and 5 bases from J, the gap between germline ends came to 9 bases. Germline V gene data show CDR1 as SQVTM and CDR2 as ANQGSEA. CDR3 length: 11 amino acids. The CDR3 coding sequence is TGCAGCGTTGCCAAGGCCGACGAGCAGTACTTC. Encoded protein: CSVAKADEQYF.

This clonotype has a count of ten or more. V gene TRBV27 combines with J gene TRBJ1-5; D may be TRBD1 (6 bases). The germline V gene encodes CDR1 MNHEY and CDR2 SMNVEV (reference sequence). The CDR3 is made up of 17 amino acids. Trimming left V 7 bases short and J 5 bases short, with 24 bases between. CDR3 coding DNA: TGTGCCAGCACCCCAATGGGGGCAGGGAAAAATCATCAGCCCCAGCATTTT. Amino acid sequence: CASTPMGAGKNHQPQHF.

There are a few counts of this clonotype. V is TRBV12-3 or TRBV12-4 and J is TRBJ1-4, with D possibly being TRBD1 (5 bases). V was trimmed by 4 bases and J by 5 bases, leaving 11 bases between them. The CDR3 is 14 residues long. The chain's CDR3 is CASSSGRQNEKLFF. DNA for the CDR3: TGTGCCAGCAGTTCGGGACGGCAGAATGAAAAACTGTTTTTT.

This clonotype was detected many times. The chain has TRBV28 and TRBJ2-3; TRBD2 might be the D (6 bases). CDR1 and CDR2 (germline): MDHEN, SYDVKM. CDR3 size: 17 residues. V dropped 6 bases and J dropped 2 bases, with 21 bases sitting between them. The CDR3 DNA is TGTGCCAGCAGGTCCAATAGGGTAGCGGTGTACACAGATACGCAGTATTTT. This gives the protein CASRSNRVAVYTDTQYF.

This clonotype was recorded a few times. The V call is TRBV4-2, the J call TRBJ1-4; the match to TRBD1 covers 10 bases. V was pared by 1 base and J by 6 bases, with 5 bases of the junction left unmatched. Looked up from germline, CDR1 is LGHNA and CDR2 is YNFKEQ. The CDR3 spans 16 residues. DNA of the CDR3: TGTGCCAGCAGCCAAGCAACCGGGACAGGGGATGAAAAACTGTTTTTT. It yields the protein CASSQATGTGDEKLFF.

This clonotype was seen many times. The chain recombines TRBV5-1 with TRBJ2-3; TRBD2 matches at 15 bases. V was clipped by 4 bases and J by 2 bases; unmatched bases: 5. Germline values: CDR1 SGHRS, CDR2 YFSETQ. The CDR3 has 17 amino acids. The CDR3 sequence: CASSPGTSGGPTDTQYF. DNA for the CDR3: TGCGCCAGCAGCCCGGGGACTAGCGGGGGGCCCACAGATACGCAGTATTTT.

This clonotype showed up many times. The chain recombines TRBV7-3 with TRBJ2-3; 9 bases agree with TRBD2. The CDR3 is 15 amino acids. Germline-derived CDR1 and CDR2 are SGHTA and FQGTGA. V was pared by 6 bases and J by 0 bases, with 4 bases of the junction left unmatched. In DNA, the CDR3 is TGTGCCAGCAGTCGCAGCGGGAGGAGCACAGATACGCAGTATTTT. Translation: CASSRSGRSTDTQYF.

This chain connects TRBV4-3 to TRBJ1-4; no clear D. Germline values: CDR1 LGHNA, CDR2 YSLEER. This CDR3 is 17 amino acids long. Deletions cut 1 base from V and 4 bases from J, with 16 bases between. In DNA, the CDR3 is TGCGCCAGCAGCCAAGGGAATGGGCAGGCTTTTAATGAAAAACTGTTTTTT. It specifies CASSQGNGQAFNEKLFF.

This clonotype was counted ten times or more. The chain has TRBV5-1 and TRBJ2-1; D may be TRBD2 (6 bases). The CDR3 totals 17 residues. Trimming left V 4 bases short and J 4 bases short, with 21 bases between. Germline loops: CDR1 SGHRS, CDR2 YFSETQ. CDR3 protein: CASSVSGTPNLYNEQFF. As DNA, the CDR3 is TGCGCCAGCAGCGTCTCCGGGACTCCTAACCTATACAATGAGCAGTTCTTC.

There are many counts of this clonotype. V usage is TRBV20-1 and J usage is TRBJ1-5; possible D gene TRBD1, 6 bases. CDR1 DFQATT and CDR2 SNEGSKA come from the germline V gene (reference sequence). The CDR3 has 12 residues. V dropped 6 bases and J dropped 7 bases, with 13 bases sitting between them. The CDR3 DNA sequence: TGCAGTGCATGGGGGCAGGGACAGCCCCAGCATTTT. This sequence encodes CSAWGQGQPQHF.